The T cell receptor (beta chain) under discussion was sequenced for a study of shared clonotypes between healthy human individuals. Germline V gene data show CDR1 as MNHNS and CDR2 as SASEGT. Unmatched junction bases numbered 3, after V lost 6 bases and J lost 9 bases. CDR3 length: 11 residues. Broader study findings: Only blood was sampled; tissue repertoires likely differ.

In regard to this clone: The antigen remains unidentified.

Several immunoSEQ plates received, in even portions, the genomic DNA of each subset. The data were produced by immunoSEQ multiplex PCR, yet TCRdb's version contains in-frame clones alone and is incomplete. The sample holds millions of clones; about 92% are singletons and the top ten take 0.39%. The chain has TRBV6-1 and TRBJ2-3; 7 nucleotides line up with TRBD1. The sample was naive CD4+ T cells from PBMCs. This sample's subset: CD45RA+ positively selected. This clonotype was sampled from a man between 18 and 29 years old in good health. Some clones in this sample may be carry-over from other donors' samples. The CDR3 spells CASRWDSTQYF. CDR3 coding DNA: TGTGCCAGCAGATGGGACAGCACGCAGTATTTT.